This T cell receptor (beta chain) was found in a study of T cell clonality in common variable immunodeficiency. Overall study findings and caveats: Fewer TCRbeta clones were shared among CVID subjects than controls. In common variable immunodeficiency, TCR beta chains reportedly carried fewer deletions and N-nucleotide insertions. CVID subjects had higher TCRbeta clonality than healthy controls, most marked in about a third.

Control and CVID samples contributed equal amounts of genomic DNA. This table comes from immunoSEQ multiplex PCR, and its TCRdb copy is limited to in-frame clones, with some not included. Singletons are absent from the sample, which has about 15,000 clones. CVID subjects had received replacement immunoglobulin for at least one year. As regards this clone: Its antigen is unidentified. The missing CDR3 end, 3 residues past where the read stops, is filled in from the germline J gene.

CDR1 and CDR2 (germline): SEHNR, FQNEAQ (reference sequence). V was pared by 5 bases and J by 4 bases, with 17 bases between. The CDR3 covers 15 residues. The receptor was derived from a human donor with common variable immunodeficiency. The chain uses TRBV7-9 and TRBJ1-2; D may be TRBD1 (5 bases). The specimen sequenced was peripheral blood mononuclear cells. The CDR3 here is CASSPADRSRYGYTF. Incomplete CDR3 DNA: TGTGCCAGCAGCCCAGCTGACAGATCCCGCTATGGC. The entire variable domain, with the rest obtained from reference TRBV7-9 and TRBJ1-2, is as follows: DTGVSQNPRHKITKRGQNVTFRCDPISEHNRLYWYRQTLGQGPEFLTYFQNEAQLEKSRLLSDRFSAERPKGSFSTLEIQRTEQGDSAMYLCASSPADRSRYGYTFGSGTRLTVV.